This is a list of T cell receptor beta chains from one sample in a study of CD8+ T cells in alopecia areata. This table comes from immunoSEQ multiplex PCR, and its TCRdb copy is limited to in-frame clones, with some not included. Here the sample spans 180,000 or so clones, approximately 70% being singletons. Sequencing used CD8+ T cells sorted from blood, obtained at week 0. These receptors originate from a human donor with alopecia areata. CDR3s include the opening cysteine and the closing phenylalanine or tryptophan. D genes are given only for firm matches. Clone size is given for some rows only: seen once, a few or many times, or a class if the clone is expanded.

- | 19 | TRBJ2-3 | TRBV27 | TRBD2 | CASSLFAGTSGDNGDTQYF | TGTGCCAGCAGTTTATTCGCTGGGACTAGCGGGGACAACGGGGATACGCAGTATTTT
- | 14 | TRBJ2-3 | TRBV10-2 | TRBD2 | CASSLGLASDTQYF | TGCGCCAGCAGTCTCGGACTAGCTTCGGATACGCAGTATTTT
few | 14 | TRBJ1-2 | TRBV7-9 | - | CASSSQGRNSGYTF | TGTGCCAGCAGCTCCCAGGGACGGAACTCTGGCTACACCTTC
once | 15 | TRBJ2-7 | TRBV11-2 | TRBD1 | CASSFGTGGYYEQYF | TGTGCCAGCAGCTTCGGAACAGGGGGGTACTACGAGCAGTACTTC
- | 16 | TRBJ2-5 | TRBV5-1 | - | CASSLLVGVLQETQYF | TGCGCCAGCAGCTTGCTAGTGGGGGTACTACAAGAGACCCAGTACTTC
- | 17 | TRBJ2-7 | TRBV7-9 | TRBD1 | CASRGPVGDRGPYEQYF | TGTGCCAGCCGTGGACCGGTAGGGGACAGGGGGCCATACGAGCAGTACTTC
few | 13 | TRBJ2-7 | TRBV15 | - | CATSRSGYYEQYF | TGTGCCACCAGCAGGAGCGGGTACTACGAGCAGTACTTC
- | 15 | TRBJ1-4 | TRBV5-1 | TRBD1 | CASSLYRGTNEKLFF | TGCGCCAGCAGCTTGTACAGGGGGACTAATGAAAAACTGTTTTTT
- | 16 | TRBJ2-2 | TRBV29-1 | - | CSVESTDFFGAGELFF | TGCAGCGTTGAGAGCACCGACTTTTTTGGGGCCGGGGAGCTGTTTTTT
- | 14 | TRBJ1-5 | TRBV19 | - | CASQAAYSNQPQHF | TGTGCCAGTCAGGCAGCTTATAGCAATCAGCCCCAGCATTTT
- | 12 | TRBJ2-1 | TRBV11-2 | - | CASRTRGYEQFF | TGTGCCAGCAGGACGAGGGGGTATGAGCAGTTCTTC
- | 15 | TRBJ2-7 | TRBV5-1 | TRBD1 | CASSWTGKQGYEQYF | TGCGCCAGCAGCTGGACAGGGAAGCAAGGCTACGAGCAGTACTTC
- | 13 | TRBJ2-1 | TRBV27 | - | CASSLGVWGEQFF | TGTGCCAGCAGTTTAGGGGTCTGGGGAGAGCAGTTCTTC
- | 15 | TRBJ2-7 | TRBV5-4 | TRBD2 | CASSVTSGAPYEQYF | TGTGCCAGCAGCGTTACTAGCGGGGCACCCTACGAGCAGTACTTC
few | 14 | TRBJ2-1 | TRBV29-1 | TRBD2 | CSVDTSGGYNEQFF | TGCAGCGTTGATACTAGCGGGGGATACAATGAGCAGTTCTTC
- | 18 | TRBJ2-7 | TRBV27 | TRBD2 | CASSPQTPERGSSYEQYF | TGTGCCAGCAGTCCCCAAACACCCGAGCGGGGAAGCTCCTACGAGCAGTACTTC
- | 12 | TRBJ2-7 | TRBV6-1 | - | CASSTQPYEQYF | TGTGCCAGCAGCACCCAGCCCTACGAGCAGTACTTC
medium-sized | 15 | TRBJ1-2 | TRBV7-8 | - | CASSSPDKSTYGYTF | TGTGCCAGCAGCTCGCCGGATAAATCGACCTATGGCTACACCTTC
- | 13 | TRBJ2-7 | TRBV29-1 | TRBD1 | CSATGGLGYEQYF | TGCAGCGCCACAGGGGGACTCGGCTACGAGCAGTACTTC
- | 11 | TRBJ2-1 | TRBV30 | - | CAWIGGNEQFF | TGTGCCTGGATAGGTGGTAATGAGCAGTTCTTC
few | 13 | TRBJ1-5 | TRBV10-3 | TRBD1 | CAISDRANQPQHF | TGTGCCATCAGCGACAGGGCCAATCAGCCCCAGCATTTT
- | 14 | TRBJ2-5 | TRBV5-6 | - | CASSFPSLEETQYF | TGTGCCAGCAGCTTCCCCAGTCTGGAGGAGACCCAGTACTTC
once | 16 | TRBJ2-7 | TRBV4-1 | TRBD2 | CASSRTSGGTPGEQYF | TGCGCCAGCAGCCGCACTAGCGGGGGTACCCCCGGAGAGCAGTACTTC
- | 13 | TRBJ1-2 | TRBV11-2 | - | CASSLGTTYGYTF | TGTGCCAGCAGCCTCGGGACGACGTACGGCTACACCTTC
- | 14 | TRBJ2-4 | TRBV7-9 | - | CASSLHSAKNIQYF | TGTGCCAGCAGCCTGCACTCCGCCAAAAACATTCAGTACTTC
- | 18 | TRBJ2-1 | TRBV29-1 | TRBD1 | CSVEDLDRERELPNEQFF | TGCAGCGTTGAAGACCTCGACAGGGAACGAGAATTGCCGAATGAGCAGTTCTTC
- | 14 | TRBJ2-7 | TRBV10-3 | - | CAIMGGATTYEQYF | TGTGCCATCATGGGGGGGGCGACCACCTACGAGCAGTACTTC
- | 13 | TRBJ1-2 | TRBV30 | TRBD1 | CAADGDSSYGYTF | TGTGCCGCCGACGGGGACAGTAGCTATGGCTACACCTTC
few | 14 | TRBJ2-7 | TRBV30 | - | CAWSGGHRFYEQYF | TGTGCCTGGAGTGGTGGGCATCGGTTCTACGAGCAGTACTTC
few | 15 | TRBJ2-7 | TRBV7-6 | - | CASSLETGRSIEQYF | TGTGCCAGCAGCTTAGAGACAGGGAGGAGTATCGAGCAGTACTTC
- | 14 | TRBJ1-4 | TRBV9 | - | CASSVGAGSEKLFF | TGTGCCAGCAGCGTCGGGGCAGGAAGCGAAAAACTGTTTTTT
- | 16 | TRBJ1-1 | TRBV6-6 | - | CASSYAAGTPNTEAFF | TGTGCCAGCAGTTACGCAGCAGGGACACCGAACACTGAAGCTTTCTTT
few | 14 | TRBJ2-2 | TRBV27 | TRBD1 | CASADRQYTGELFF | TGTGCCAGCGCGGACAGGCAGTACACCGGGGAGCTGTTTTTT
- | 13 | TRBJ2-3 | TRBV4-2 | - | CASSQDPPDTQYF | TGTGCCAGCAGCCAAGATCCCCCAGATACGCAGTATTTT
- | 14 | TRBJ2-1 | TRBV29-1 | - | CSVPDQSSYNEQFF | TGCAGCGTTCCAGACCAGAGCTCCTACAATGAGCAGTTCTTC
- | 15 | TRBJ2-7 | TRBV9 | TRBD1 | CASSVDGRGQSEQYF | TGTGCCAGCAGCGTAGATGGCAGGGGGCAAAGCGAGCAGTACTTC
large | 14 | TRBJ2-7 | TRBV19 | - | CASSMAGISYEQYF | TGTGCCAGTAGTATGGCAGGGATCTCCTACGAGCAGTACTTC
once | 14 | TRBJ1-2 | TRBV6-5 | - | CASRNGAEVHGYTF | TGTGCCAGCAGGAACGGGGCCGAGGTGCATGGCTACACCTTC
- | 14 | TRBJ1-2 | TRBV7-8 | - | CASSSNAQSYGYTF | TGTGCCAGCAGCTCCAACGCGCAATCCTATGGCTACACCTTC
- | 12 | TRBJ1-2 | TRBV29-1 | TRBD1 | CSVEDRGRGYTF | TGCAGCGTCGAGGACAGGGGACGAGGCTACACCTTC
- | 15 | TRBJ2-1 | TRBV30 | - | CAWRGTPAVYNEQFF | TGTGCCTGGAGGGGGACCCCGGCAGTCTACAATGAGCAGTTCTTC
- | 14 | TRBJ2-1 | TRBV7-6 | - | CASSLADGNYEQFF | TGTGCCAGCAGCTTAGCGGACGGGAACTATGAGCAGTTCTTC
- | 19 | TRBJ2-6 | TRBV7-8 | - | CASSFRTNAYTAGANVLTF | TGTGCCAGCAGCTTCCGAACTAACGCGTACACAGCTGGGGCCAACGTCCTGACTTTC
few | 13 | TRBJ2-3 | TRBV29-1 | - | CSVGGSSTDTQYF | TGCAGCGTTGGTGGGTCCAGCACAGATACGCAGTATTTT
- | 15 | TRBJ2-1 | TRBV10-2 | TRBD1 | CASRSGTDTYNEQFF | TGCGCCAGCAGGAGTGGGACAGATACCTACAATGAGCAGTTCTTC
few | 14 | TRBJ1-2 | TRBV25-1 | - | CASSEWEGSDGYTF | TGTGCCAGCAGTGAATGGGAGGGTAGTGATGGCTACACCTTC
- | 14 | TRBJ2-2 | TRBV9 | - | CASSVVWNTGELFF | TGTGCCAGCAGCGTAGTGTGGAACACCGGGGAGCTGTTTTTT
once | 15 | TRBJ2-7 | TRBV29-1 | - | CSVEGLGQSSYEQYF | TGCAGCGTTGAAGGTTTGGGGCAAAGCTCCTACGAGCAGTACTTC
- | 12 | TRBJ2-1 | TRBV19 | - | CASSWGAGEQFF | TGTGCCAGTTCGTGGGGGGCAGGTGAGCAGTTCTTC
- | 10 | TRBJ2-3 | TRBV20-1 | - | CSATEDTQYF | TGCAGTGCTACAGAAGATACGCAGTATTTT
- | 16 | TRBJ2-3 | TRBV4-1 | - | CASSLAGGTSTDTQYF | TGCGCCAGCAGCCTGGCAGGGGGGACTAGCACAGATACGCAGTATTTT
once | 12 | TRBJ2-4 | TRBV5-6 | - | CASSPGVGIQYF | TGTGCCAGCAGCCCAGGGGTGGGCATTCAGTACTTC
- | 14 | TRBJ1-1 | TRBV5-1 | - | CASSLEAWSTEAFF | TGCGCCAGCAGCTTGGAGGCTTGGAGCACTGAAGCTTTCTTT
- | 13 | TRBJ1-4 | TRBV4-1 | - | CASSPINGEKLFF | TGCGCCAGCAGCCCTATAAACGGTGAAAAACTGTTTTTT
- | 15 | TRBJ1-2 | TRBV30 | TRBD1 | CAWSVLGTGHYGYTF | TGTGCCTGGAGTGTACTCGGGACAGGGCACTATGGCTACACCTTC
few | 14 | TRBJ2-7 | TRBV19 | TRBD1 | CASSITGDGYEQYF | TGTGCCAGTAGTATCACAGGGGACGGATACGAGCAGTACTTC